The 20 T cell receptor beta chains in this list originate from one sample, sequenced in a study. MiXCR was run by TCRdb on the RT-PCR reads, yielding one entry per CDR3 protein. The sample consists of about 700,000 distinct CDR3 sequences, 14% of them appearing once. Sequenced: memory CD4+ T cells from blood. The receptors were gathered from a female donor in good health, serving as a healthy control.

The chain links TRBV28 to TRBJ2-1; 11 bases match TRBD1. Germline CDR1 reads MDHEN; CDR2 reads SYDVKM. Losses at the gene ends were 6 bases for V and 8 bases for J; bases not matched to a gene: 6. The CDR3 sequence is 14 residues long. CDR3 DNA: TGTGCCAGCAGAACCGGACAGGGGGCAGATGAGCAGTTCTTC. This sequence encodes CASRTGQGADEQFF.

This clonotype occurred many times. V and J are TRBV7-2 and TRBJ2-7, with 7 bases fitting TRBD1. Unmatched junction bases numbered 7, after V lost 5 bases and J lost 3 bases. Germline V CDR1 and CDR2: SGHTA, FQGNSA. The CDR3 is made up of 14 amino acids. The CDR3 DNA sequence: TGTGCCAGCAGCATAGGGACAGCTTTCTACGAGCAGTACTTC. This gives the protein CASSIGTAFYEQYF.

This sequence joins TRBV4-3 and TRBJ1-1, with D possibly TRBD1 on 6 matching bases. The V end lost 0 bases, the J end lost 4 bases, and 12 bases lay between the germline ends. The CDR3 is made up of 15 amino acids. Germline V gene sequence: CDR1 LGHNA, CDR2 YSLEER. CDR3 nucleotides: TGCGCCAGCAGCCAAGATTTCGGGGGCGGCACTGAAGCTTTCTTT. Amino acids: CASSQDFGGGTEAFF.

This clonotype was recorded a few times. The chain combines TRBV6-5 with TRBJ1-2; a possible D gene is TRBD1 (6 bases). The CDR3 consists of 14 residues. V was trimmed by 5 bases and J by 5 bases, leaving 15 bases between them. The germline gives CDR1 MNHEY, CDR2 SVGAGI. CDR3 in amino acids: CASSVRDTGYGYTF. CDR3 nucleotide sequence: TGTGCCAGCAGTGTCCGGGACACTGGATATGGCTACACCTTC.

The rearrangement joins TRBV5-6 to TRBJ2-7; D is possibly TRBD1 (6 bases). CDR1 is SGHDT and CDR2 is YYEEEE in the germline V gene. Trimming stripped 3 bases from V and 2 bases from J, with 18 bases between. There are 16 residues in the CDR3. As DNA, the CDR3 is TGTGCCAGCAGCTCTTTCTCCCGGGACAACCCCTACGAGCAGTACTTC. This gives the protein CASSSFSRDNPYEQYF.

This chain uses TRBV24-1 with TRBJ1-5; D is undetermined. The CDR3 covers 14 residues. Trimming took 5 bases from V and 5 from J, leaving 12 bases between them. Per germline, CDR1 KGHDR and CDR2 SFDVKD. The CDR3 here is CATSVLPQYQPQHF. The CDR3 nucleotides read TGTGCCACCAGTGTTCTCCCTCAATATCAGCCCCAGCATTTT.

The genes are TRBV4-3 and TRBJ2-5; 9 bases line up with TRBD2. V lost 0 bases to trimming and J lost 8 bases; unmatched junction nucleotides: 7. The CDR3 is made up of 15 amino acids. CDR1 and CDR2 from the germline V gene are LGHNA and YSLEER. The CDR3 spells CASSQDPQRGVTQYF. DNA for the CDR3: TGCGCCAGCAGCCAAGACCCTCAGCGGGGGGTAACCCAGTACTTC.

This clonotype appeared once. The chain links TRBV7-8 to TRBJ1-1; no definite D call. The CDR3 extends over 13 amino acids. Germline V gives CDR1 SGHVS, CDR2 FQNEAQ. Deletions cut 1 base from V and 6 bases from J, with 9 bases between. DNA of the CDR3: TGTGCCAGCAGCTTAGTCGCGGGGTCTGAAGCTTTCTTT. Amino acids: CASSLVAGSEAFF. Based on the CDR3 plus reference TRBV7-8 and TRBJ1-1, the full variable domain is GAGVSQSPRYKVAKRGQDVALRCDPISGHVSLFWYQQALGQGPEFLTYFQNEAQLDKSGLPSDRFFAERPEGSVSTLKIQRTQQEDSAVYLCASSLVAGSEAFFGQGTRLTVV.

There are a few counts of this clonotype. The chain links TRBV6-1 to TRBJ2-1, with 12 bases that match TRBD2. The germline V gene encodes CDR1 MNHNS and CDR2 SASEGT. This CDR3 is built from 16 residues. Losses at the gene ends were 1 base for V and 9 bases for J; bases not matched to a gene: 7. For the CDR3, the DNA is TGTGCCAGCAGTGAAGAGACTAGCGGGAGCTGGGTTGAGCAGTTCTTC. Translating gives CASSEETSGSWVEQFF.

This clonotype came up many times. This chain joins TRBV15 and TRBJ1-2; no reliable D call. Germline lookup yields CDR1 LNHNV and CDR2 YYDKDF (reference sequence). Trimming removed 0 bases from V and 4 bases from J, with 18 bases in between. This CDR3 is built from 17 residues. CDR3 bases: TGTGCCACCAGCAGAGATACTCAGGAAGGGTCGATCTATGGCTACACCTTC. Its translation: CATSRDTQEGSIYGYTF.

The table lists this clonotype with many counts. The genes are TRBV24-1 and TRBJ1-1; 7 bases are shared with TRBD1. This CDR3 contains 16 residues. From germline, CDR1 is KGHDR and CDR2 SFDVKD. The J segment lost 3 bases and the V segment lost 1 base, leaving 7 bases of the junction unmatched. For the CDR3, the DNA is TGTGCCACCAGTGATTTCTCCGACAGGGAGGACACTGAAGCTTTCTTT. Protein sequence: CATSDFSDREDTEAFF.

The rearrangement joins TRBV18 to TRBJ1-2; the D gene is possibly TRBD1 (5 bases). Looked up from germline, CDR1 is KGHSH and CDR2 is LQKENI. V was shortened by 1 base and J by 3 bases, with 9 bases between the two germline ends. This CDR3 has 14 amino acids. For the CDR3, the DNA is TGTGCCAGCTCACCACGAAGGGGAGACTATGGCTACACCTTC. It is translated as CASSPRRGDYGYTF.

This clonotype was counted ten times or more. The V gene is TRBV13, the J gene TRBJ2-3; the match to TRBD2 covers 9 bases. The length of the CDR3 is 19 residues. The trim removed 4 bases at V and 4 bases at J, leaving 18 bases unmatched. Germline CDR1 reads PRHDT; CDR2 reads FYEKMQ (reference sequence). The CDR3 here is CASSSLTPGLAGVADTQYF. As DNA, the CDR3 is TGTGCCAGCAGCTCCTTGACCCCAGGGTTAGCGGGAGTGGCAGATACGCAGTATTTT.

The chain employs TRBV13 and TRBJ2-5; 10 bases fit TRBD1. The length of the CDR3 is 14 residues. J gave up 3 bases and V 6 bases, and 4 bases lay outside the gene matches. From germline, CDR1 is PRHDT and CDR2 FYEKMQ (reference sequence). The CDR3 is CASRRGTGEETQYF. The DNA for the CDR3 is TGTGCCAGCAGACGGGGGACAGGGGAAGAGACCCAGTACTTC. Using reference TRBV13 and TRBJ2-5 for the parts outside the CDR3, the full variable domain is AAGVIQSPRHLIKEKRETATLKCYPIPRHDTVYWYQQGPGQDPQFLISFYEKMQSDKGSIPDRFSAQQFSDYHSELNMSSLELGDSALYFCASRRGTGEETQYFGPGTRLLVL.

The V and J genes are TRBV27 and TRBJ2-4; 7 bases match TRBD1. Germline V lookup: CDR1 MNHEY, CDR2 SMNVEV (reference sequence). Trimming cost V 6 bases and J 6 bases; bases outside gene matches: 5. The CDR3 totals 13 residues. CDR3 in amino acids: CASRQGLLNIQYF. The CDR3 nucleotides read TGTGCCAGCAGACAGGGGCTTTTAAACATTCAGTACTTC.

This clonotype appeared a few times. The rearrangement links TRBV2 to TRBJ2-7, with 7 bases matching TRBD1. CDR1 SNHLY and CDR2 FYNNEI come from the germline V gene. This CDR3 spans 14 amino acids. V trimming: 5 bases; J trimming: 3 bases; junction bases outside the gene matches: 7. The CDR3 nucleotides are TGTGCCAGCAGTTTCAGAAGGGACAGCTACGAGCAGTACTTC. It specifies CASSFRRDSYEQYF.

This clonotype has a count of ten or more. V gene TRBV5-1 combines with J gene TRBJ2-4; D unclear. The V end was cut by 2 bases, the J end by 2 bases, with 8 bases between. Germline V gene lookup returns CDR1 SGHRS and CDR2 YFSETQ. This CDR3 is built from 14 residues. The DNA for the CDR3 is TGCGCCAGCAGCTTCGAAGTGACCAAAAACATTCAGTACTTC. This translates into CASSFEVTKNIQYF. Full variable domain (rest looked up from reference TRBV5-1 and TRBJ2-4): KAGVTQTPRYLIKTRGQQVTLSCSPISGHRSVSWYQQTPGQGLQFLFEYFSETQRNKGNFPGRFSGRQFSNSRSEMNVSTLELGDSALYLCASSFEVTKNIQYFGAGTRLSVL.

The CDR3 is CASSRDGLAGAETQYF. CDR3 nucleotides: TGCGCCAGCAGCCGGGACGGACTAGCGGGAGCAGAGACCCAGTACTTC. The chain links TRBV4-3 to TRBJ2-5; 13 positions match TRBD2. This CDR3 has 16 amino acids. J lost 4 bases, V lost 4 bases, and 6 bases had no gene match. Germline assignment: CDR1 LGHNA and CDR2 YSLEER.

J is TRBJ2-7 and V is TRBV11-2; 7 bases are a match to TRBD1. This CDR3 is 15 amino acids long. Germline assignment: CDR1 SGHAT and CDR2 FQNNGV. With V trimmed by 5 bases and J by 2 bases, 9 bases remained unmatched. Here the CDR3 reads CASSLSGQRPYEQYF. CDR3 sequence (DNA): TGTGCCAGCAGCCTGTCGGGACAGCGACCCTACGAGCAGTACTTC. Variable domain in full (rest from reference TRBV11-2 and TRBJ2-7): EAGVAQSPRYKIIEKRQSVAFWCNPISGHATLYWYQQILGQGPKLLIQFQNNGVVDDSQLPKDRFSAERLKGVDSTLKIQPAKLEDSAVYLCASSLSGQRPYEQYFGPGTRLTVT.

This chain uses TRBV3-1 with TRBJ2-5; TRBD2 matches at 9 bases. J was trimmed by 4 bases and V by 3 bases; bases with no gene match: 3. Germline V CDR1 and CDR2: LGHDT, YNNKEL (reference sequence). CDR3 length: 14 residues. The chain's CDR3 is CASSHAGGGETQYF. CDR3 sequence (DNA): TGTGCCAGCAGCCACGCGGGAGGGGGAGAGACCCAGTACTTC.